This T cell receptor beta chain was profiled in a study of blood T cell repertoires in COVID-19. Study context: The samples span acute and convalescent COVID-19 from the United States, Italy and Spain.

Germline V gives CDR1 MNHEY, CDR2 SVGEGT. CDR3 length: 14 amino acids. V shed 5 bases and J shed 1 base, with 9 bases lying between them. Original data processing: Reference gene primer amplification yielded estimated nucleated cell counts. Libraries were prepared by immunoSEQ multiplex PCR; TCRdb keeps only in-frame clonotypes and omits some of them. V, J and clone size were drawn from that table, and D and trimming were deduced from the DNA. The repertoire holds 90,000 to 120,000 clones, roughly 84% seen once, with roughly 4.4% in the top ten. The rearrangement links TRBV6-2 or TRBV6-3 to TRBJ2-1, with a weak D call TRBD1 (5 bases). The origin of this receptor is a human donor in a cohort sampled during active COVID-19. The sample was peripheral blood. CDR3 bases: TGTGCCAGCAGTACACGACAGTCCTACAATGAGCAGTTCTTC. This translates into CASSTRQSYNEQFF.